Below, 28 T cell receptor beta chains from the same sample are listed, as sequenced in a study of radiation and T cells in renal cell carcinoma. Sequencing used immunoSEQ multiplex PCR; TCRdb keeps in-frame clones, though not all of them. The repertoire has around 64,000 clones, about 80% of them found once; the top ten carry about 6.3%. Time point described: blood 4 weeks post-SBRT, at nephrectomy. Noted treatment: 15 Gy SBRT to primary tumor, nephrectomy 4 weeks later. The input for sequencing was blood, taken from a patient whose treatment included radiotherapy and nephrectomy. Source of these receptors: a man aged 55 to 69 with renal cell carcinoma.

The chain has TRBV30 and TRBJ1-3; no reliable D call. CDR1 and CDR2 from the germline V gene are GTSNPN and SVGIG (reference sequence). The germline V and J ends were trimmed by 0 bases and 0 bases, with 12 bases remaining between them. CDR3 size: 16 residues. CDR3 DNA sequence: TGTGCCTGGAGTGTATTCGGCAGAGTCTCTGGAAACACCATATATTTT. This gives the protein CAWSVFGRVSGNTIYF.

This sequence joins TRBV19 and TRBJ2-7; D could derive from TRBD1 or TRBD2 (5 bases each). The germline V gene encodes CDR1 LNHDA and CDR2 SQIVND (reference sequence). V gave up 5 bases and J gave up 3 bases, with 14 bases separating them. The CDR3 has 14 amino acids. The CDR3 is CASSFGGRGYEQYF. CDR3 DNA: TGTGCCAGTAGTTTTGGGGGAAGGGGCTACGAGCAGTACTTC.

This clone was seen a single time. The chain uses TRBV5-6 and TRBJ2-2; 10 bases align to TRBD1. CDR3 size: 16 residues. Germline-derived CDR1 and CDR2 are SGHDT and YYEEEE. V was clipped by 4 bases and J by 5 bases; unmatched bases: 8. The CDR3 DNA sequence: TGTGCCAGCAGCCCCCTGACAGGGGGCGGAACCGGGGAGCTGTTTTTT. Translating gives CASSPLTGGGTGELFF. Full variable domain (missing parts from reference TRBV5-6 and TRBJ2-2): DAGVTQSPTHLIKTRGQQVTLRCSPKSGHDTVSWYQQALGQGPQFIFQYYEEEERQRGNFPDRFSGHQFPNYSSELNVNALLLGDSALYLCASSPLTGGGTGELFFGEGSRLTVL.

The chain joins TRBV5-8 to TRBJ2-3; D is perhaps TRBD2 (6 bases). CDR3 length: 14 amino acids. Germline V lookup: CDR1 SGHTS, CDR2 YDEGEE. V lost 4 bases, J lost 2 bases, and 11 bases lay in between. The CDR3 sequence is CASSPSGDTDTQYF. CDR3 nucleotides: TGTGCCAGCAGCCCGTCGGGGGACACAGATACGCAGTATTTT.

The chain uses TRBV6-4 and TRBJ2-3; the D is unclear. Germline-derived CDR1 and CDR2 are MRHNA and SNTAGT. The CDR3 is 13 residues long. Trimming shortened V by 6 bases and J by 1 base, and 8 bases separated the two germline ends. CDR3: CASRAEGTDTQYF. In nucleotides, the CDR3 is TGTGCCAGCAGGGCGGAAGGCACAGATACGCAGTATTTT.

The chain combines TRBV27 with TRBJ2-1; D remains unclear. Per the germline V gene, CDR1 is MNHEY and CDR2 is SMNVEV (reference sequence). The CDR3 loop spans 13 amino acids. The germline V and J ends were trimmed by 4 bases and 0 bases, with 4 bases remaining between them. This CDR3 is CASSSGSYNEQFF. The CDR3 nucleotides are TGTGCCAGCAGTTCCGGCTCCTACAATGAGCAGTTCTTC.

The genes are TRBV5-1 and TRBJ1-2, with D possibly matching TRBD1 (5 bases). Germline V lookup: CDR1 SGHRS, CDR2 YFSETQ. CDR3 length equals 15 residues. Trimming took off 0 bases at V and 2 bases at J, with 11 bases between the two ends. The chain's CDR3 is CASSLEGLENYGYTF. The CDR3 nucleotides are TGCGCCAGCAGCTTGGAGGGGTTGGAGAACTATGGCTACACCTTC.

The chain has TRBV6-4 and TRBJ1-1; D gene ambiguous. The V and J ends lost 4 bases and 6 bases respectively, with 9 bases between them. CDR1 is MRHNA and CDR2 is SNTAGT in the germline V gene. This CDR3 comprises 12 residues. CDR3 in DNA: TGTGCCAGCAGTGTGGGGTTTGCTGAAGCTTTCTTT. This translates into CASSVGFAEAFF.

The chain is built from TRBV5-6 and TRBJ1-5; the D is unclear. Germline assignment: CDR1 SGHDT and CDR2 YYEEEE. V lost 1 base to trimming and J lost 1 base, with 9 bases between them. This CDR3 has 15 residues. The CDR3 spells CASSLRSGSNQPQHF. DNA for the CDR3: TGTGCCAGCAGCTTGCGCTCCGGGAGCAATCAGCCCCAGCATTTT.

The chain carries TRBV29-1 and TRBJ2-2; TRBD1 aligns across 10 bases. Germline V gives CDR1 SQVTM, CDR2 ANQGSEA. The CDR3 is made up of 15 amino acids. The V and J ends lost 4 bases and 4 bases, in that order; junction bases with no gene match: 6. CDR3 loop: CSVAETGGRTGELFF. The CDR3 DNA sequence: TGCAGCGTTGCCGAGACAGGGGGCCGCACCGGGGAGCTGTTTTTT.

The rearrangement links TRBV30 to TRBJ2-7; the D gene is possibly TRBD2 (5 bases). Trimming pared 7 bases from V and 3 bases from J, leaving 10 bases between. The CDR3 consists of 11 residues. CDR1 is GTSNPN, CDR2 SVGIG, per germline (reference sequence). CDR3 region: CASGVYYEQYF. CDR3 bases: TGTGCCTCCGGGGTCTACTACGAGCAGTACTTC.

The genes are TRBV29-1 and TRBJ2-3; D might be TRBD2 (5 bases). The CDR3 has 11 amino acids. V was trimmed by 3 bases and J by 4 bases, leaving 5 bases between them. In germline, CDR1 is SQVTM, CDR2 ANQGSEA. The CDR3 nucleotides read TGCAGCGTTGAGAGGGCAGATACGCAGTATTTT. It translates to CSVERADTQYF.

The V gene is TRBV16, the J gene TRBJ1-5, with TRBD1 matching 8 bases. V shed 2 bases and J 7 bases; nucleotides not matched to a gene: 7. This CDR3 comprises 15 residues. CDR1 is KGHSY and CDR2 is FQNENV in the germline V gene. The CDR3: CASSQPDRGGQPQHF. In DNA form, the CDR3 reads TGTGCCAGCAGCCAACCTGACAGGGGCGGGCAGCCCCAGCATTTT. Variable domain in full (rest from reference TRBV16 and TRBJ1-5): GEEVAQTPKHLVRGEGQKAKLYCAPIKGHSYVFWYQQVLKNEFKFLISFQNENVFDETGMPKERFSAKCLPNSPCSLEIQATKLEDSAVYFCASSQPDRGGQPQHFGDGTRLSIL.

The chain is built from TRBV30 and TRBJ2-4, with D unclear. Trimming took off 5 bases at V and 2 bases at J, with 4 bases between the two ends. CDR1 GTSNPN and CDR2 SVGIG come from the germline V gene (reference sequence). CDR3 length equals 11 residues. CDR3 bases: TGTGCCTGGGGTCCCAAAAACATTCAGTACTTC. Translated, it gives CAWGPKNIQYF.

The table lists this clone with a few counts. Other DNA sequences in this sample translate to the same CDR3. The chain links TRBV5-6 to TRBJ1-2; the D gene is possibly TRBD1 (5 bases). Germline loops: CDR1 SGHDT, CDR2 YYEEEE. CDR3 size: 13 residues. V was pared by 4 bases and J by 3 bases, with 10 bases between. DNA of the CDR3: TGTGCCAGCAGCCCGGACATCTACTATGGCTACACCTTC. It is translated as CASSPDIYYGYTF.

The CDR3, as DNA: TGTGCTAGTGCCTTTACAGAGAACACTGAAGCTTTCTTT. Translation: CASAFTENTEAFF. This chain connects TRBV12-5 to TRBJ1-1; D uncertain. The length of the CDR3 is 13 residues. Trimming took 7 bases from V and 1 from J, leaving 10 bases between them. Germline loops: CDR1 LGHNT, CDR2 FRNRAP.

The genes are TRBV11-3 and TRBJ1-6; D not certain. Trimming stripped 1 base from V and 10 bases from J, with 8 bases between. Germline CDR1 and CDR2: SGHNT and YENEEA. The CDR3 contains 13 residues. Here the CDR3 reads CASSLVVGSPLHF. The CDR3 DNA follows: TGTGCCAGCAGCTTAGTCGTGGGATCACCCCTCCACTTT.

The chain combines TRBV9 with TRBJ2-3, with D maybe TRBD2 (6 bases). With 0 bases removed from V and 6 bases from J, the gap between germline ends came to 20 bases. Germline CDR1 is SGDLS and CDR2 is YYNGEE. This CDR3 is 17 amino acids long. In DNA form, the CDR3 reads TGTGCCAGCAGCGTAGACGCGGGACTTCTTTACGTCGATACGCAGTATTTT. It specifies CASSVDAGLLYVDTQYF.

The rearrangement uses TRBV5-6 and TRBJ1-2, with TRBD1 as a possible D gene (5 bases). CDR1 and CDR2 from the germline V gene are SGHDT and YYEEEE. The CDR3 has 13 amino acids. Trimming stripped 1 base from V and 1 base from J, with 5 bases between. The CDR3 loop is CASSLQGNYGYTF. The CDR3 DNA reads as TGTGCCAGCAGCTTGCAGGGTAACTATGGCTACACCTTC.

V and J are TRBV11-2 and TRBJ1-2; 8 bases line up with TRBD1. Trimming at V came to 4 bases and at J to 6 bases, leaving 4 bases not matched to a gene. Germline V gene data show CDR1 as SGHAT and CDR2 as FQNNGV. This CDR3 region has 13 residues. This CDR3 reads CASSWNRGDGYTF. The CDR3 nucleotides are TGTGCCAGCAGCTGGAACAGGGGGGATGGCTACACCTTC.

This clone was counted between two and nine times. Other nucleotide sequences from this sample produce the same CDR3. The rearrangement links TRBV2 to TRBJ1-6; 7 nucleotides line up with TRBD1. Per germline, CDR1 SNHLY and CDR2 FYNNEI. The length of the CDR3 is 14 residues. V was pared by 6 bases and J by 8 bases, with 7 bases of the junction left unmatched. CDR3 in amino acids: CASSRDRGYSPLHF. The CDR3 DNA is TGTGCCAGCAGCCGGGACAGAGGTTATTCACCCCTCCACTTT. Variable domain in full (rest from reference TRBV2 and TRBJ1-6): EPEVTQTPSHQVTQMGQEVILRCVPISNHLYFYWYRQILGQKVEFLVSFYNNEISEKSEIFDDQFSVERPDGSNFTLKIRSTKLEDSAMYFCASSRDRGYSPLHFGNGTRLTVT.

The rearrangement uses TRBV7-9 and TRBJ2-3; 10 bases map to TRBD2. The CDR3 contains 18 residues. V was pared by 11 bases and J by 1 base, with 18 bases of the junction left unmatched. From germline, CDR1 is SEHNR and CDR2 FQNEAQ (reference sequence). The CDR3 nucleotides are TGTGCCGTAGCAGGGCTAGCGGGAGCAACTCTGGGCACAGATACGCAGTATTTT. This sequence encodes CAVAGLAGATLGTDTQYF.

There are a few counts of this clone. The V call is TRBV18, the J call TRBJ2-7; a weak D match, TRBD1 (6 bases). Germline V gene lookup returns CDR1 KGHSH and CDR2 LQKENI. The CDR3 extends over 15 amino acids. Trimming pared 2 bases from V and 0 bases from J, leaving 11 bases between. CDR3 loop: CASSPGTRASYEQYV. DNA of the CDR3: TGTGCCAGCTCACCAGGGACAAGGGCCTCCTACGAGCAGTACGTC.

This clone came up a few times. As DNA, the CDR3 is TGTGCCATCAGCGTTGGACAGGGGGACGGGGAGCTGTTTTTT. Protein product: CAISVGQGDGELFF. This rearrangement joins TRBV10-3 to TRBJ2-2, with TRBD1 matching 10 bases. The V gene's germline CDR1 is ENHRY and CDR2 SYGVKD. There are 14 residues in the CDR3. V shed 6 bases and J 7 bases; nucleotides not matched to a gene: 5.

The V gene is TRBV11-3, the J gene TRBJ2-1, with unresolved D. CDR1 and CDR2 from the germline V gene are SGHNT and YENEEA. The CDR3 spans 13 residues. V was pared by 0 bases and J by 8 bases, with 8 bases between. The CDR3 loop reads CASSLDLEDEQFF. The CDR3 bases are TGTGCCAGCAGCTTAGACTTGGAAGATGAGCAGTTCTTC. Full variable domain (outside the CDR3, taken from reference TRBV11-3 and TRBJ2-1): EAGVVQSPRYKIIEKKQPVAFWCNPISGHNTLYWYLQNLGQGPELLIRYENEEAVDDSQLPKDRFSAERLKGVDSTLKIQPAELGDSAVYLCASSLDLEDEQFFGPGTRLTVL.

By share, this clone ranks as medium-sized. This sequence joins TRBV30 and TRBJ1-2; D remains unclear. This CDR3 is built from 12 residues. The germline V gene encodes CDR1 GTSNPN and CDR2 SVGIG (reference sequence). V was trimmed by 2 bases and J by 7 bases, leaving 11 bases between them. The CDR3 DNA sequence: TGTGCCTGGAGTACGAGTTTTAGTGGCTACACCTTC. This gives the protein CAWSTSFSGYTF.

The J gene is TRBJ2-1, the V gene TRBV7-2; 12 bases match TRBD2. This CDR3 contains 15 residues. Germline lookup yields CDR1 SGHTA and CDR2 FQGNSA. J was trimmed by 8 bases and V by 5 bases; bases with no gene match: 7. CDR3 residues: CASSRLTSGSYEQFF. Here the CDR3 DNA reads TGTGCCAGCAGCCGACTGACTAGCGGGAGCTATGAGCAGTTCTTC.

In DNA, the CDR3 is TGTGCCAGCTCACCTCAACAGGGCGGGGGTGAGCAGTTCTTC. Translated: CASSPQQGGGEQFF. J is TRBJ2-1 and V is TRBV18, with a possible D match to TRBD2 (7 bases). CDR1 and CDR2 (germline): KGHSH, LQKENI. CDR3 length: 14 residues. The V and J ends lost 3 bases and 9 bases respectively, with 15 bases between them.